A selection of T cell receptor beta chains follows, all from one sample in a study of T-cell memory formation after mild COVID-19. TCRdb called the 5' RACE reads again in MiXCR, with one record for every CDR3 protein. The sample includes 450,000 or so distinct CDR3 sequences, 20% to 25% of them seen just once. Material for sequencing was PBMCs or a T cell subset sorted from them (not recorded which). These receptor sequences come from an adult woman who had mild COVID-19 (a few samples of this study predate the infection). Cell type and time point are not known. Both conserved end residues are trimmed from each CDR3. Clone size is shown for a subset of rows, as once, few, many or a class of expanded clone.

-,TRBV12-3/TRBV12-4,ASIPGGQSGTGELF
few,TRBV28,ASSLDGRAQF
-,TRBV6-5,ASSRSLSYEQY
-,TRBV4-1,ASSILGLAGGIQETQY
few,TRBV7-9,ASSLAENNEQF
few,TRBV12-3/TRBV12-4,ASSSGYEQF
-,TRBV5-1,ASHPMDRSDYNEQF
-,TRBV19,ASSGGRGLSGANVLT
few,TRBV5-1,ASSLAVLGPQETQY
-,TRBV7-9,ASSPRLAGDSGELF
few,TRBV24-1,ATSDGGPYNEQF
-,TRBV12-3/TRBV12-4,ASSQPLRSSGRANEQF
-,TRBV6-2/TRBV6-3,ASRLLPSDGYT
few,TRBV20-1,SALRDRVGYT
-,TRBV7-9,ASSVGGNIQY
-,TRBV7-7,ASSQTGAHEQY
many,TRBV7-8,ASSLAQGPSYEQY
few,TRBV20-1,SARNPGGASSYNEQF
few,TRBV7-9,ASGGQGGNEQF
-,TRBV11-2,ASTPSGGYEQY
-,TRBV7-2,ASSLDSAVERNTIY
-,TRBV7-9,ASSSIASGANVLT
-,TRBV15,ATSRGVAGGAGELF
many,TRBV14,ASSPHRGTGTPDTQY
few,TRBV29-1,SVGTGTGAYNEQF
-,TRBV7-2,ASSAGGPSTQY
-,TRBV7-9,ASSFATTGRLNYGYT
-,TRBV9,ASGLDGRGQPQH